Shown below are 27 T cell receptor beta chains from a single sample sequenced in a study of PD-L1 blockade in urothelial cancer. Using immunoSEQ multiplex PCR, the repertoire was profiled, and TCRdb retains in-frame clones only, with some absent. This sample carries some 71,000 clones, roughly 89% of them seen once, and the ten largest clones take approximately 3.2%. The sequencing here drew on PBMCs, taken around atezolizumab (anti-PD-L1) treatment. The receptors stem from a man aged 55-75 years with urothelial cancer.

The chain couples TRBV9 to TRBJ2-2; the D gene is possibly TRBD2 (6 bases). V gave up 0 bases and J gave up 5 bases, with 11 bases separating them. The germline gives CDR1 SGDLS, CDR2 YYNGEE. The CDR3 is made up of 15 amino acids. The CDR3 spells CASSVGIGRTGELFF. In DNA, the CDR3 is TGTGCCAGCAGCGTAGGAATAGGGAGGACCGGGGAGCTGTTTTTT. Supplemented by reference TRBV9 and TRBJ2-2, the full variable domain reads DSGVTQTPKHLITATGQRVTLRCSPRSGDLSVYWYQQSLDQGLQFLIQYYNGEERAKGNILERFSAQQFPDLHSELNLSSLELGDSALYFCASSVGIGRTGELFFGEGSRLTVL.

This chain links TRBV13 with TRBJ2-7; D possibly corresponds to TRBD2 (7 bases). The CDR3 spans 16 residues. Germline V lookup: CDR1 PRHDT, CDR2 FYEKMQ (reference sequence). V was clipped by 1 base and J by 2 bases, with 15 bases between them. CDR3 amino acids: CASSLAGGQTTYEQYF. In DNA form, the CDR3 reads TGTGCCAGCAGCTTAGCCGGGGGGCAGACAACCTACGAGCAGTACTTC.

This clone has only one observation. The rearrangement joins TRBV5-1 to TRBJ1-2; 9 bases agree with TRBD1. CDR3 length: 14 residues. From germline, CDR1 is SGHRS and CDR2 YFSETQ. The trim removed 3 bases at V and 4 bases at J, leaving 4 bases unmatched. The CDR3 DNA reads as TGCGCCAGCAGCTCTCCGGGACAGGGCTATGGCTACACCTTC. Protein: CASSSPGQGYGYTF.

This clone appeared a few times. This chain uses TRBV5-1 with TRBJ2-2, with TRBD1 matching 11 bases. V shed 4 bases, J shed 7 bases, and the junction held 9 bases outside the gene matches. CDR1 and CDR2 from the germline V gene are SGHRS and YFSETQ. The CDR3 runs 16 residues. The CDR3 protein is CASSPDRGLRGGELFF. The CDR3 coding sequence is TGCGCCAGCAGCCCGGACAGGGGGCTCAGAGGCGGGGAGCTGTTTTTT.

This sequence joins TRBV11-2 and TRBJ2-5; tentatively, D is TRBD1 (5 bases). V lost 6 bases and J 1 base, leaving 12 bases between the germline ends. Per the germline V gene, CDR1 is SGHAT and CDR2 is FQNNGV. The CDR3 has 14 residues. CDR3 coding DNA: TGTGCCAGCAGGGAGTCAGGGCCCCAAGAGACCCAGTACTTC. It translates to CASRESGPQETQYF. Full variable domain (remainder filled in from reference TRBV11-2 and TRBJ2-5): EAGVAQSPRYKIIEKRQSVAFWCNPISGHATLYWYQQILGQGPKLLIQFQNNGVVDDSQLPKDRFSAERLKGVDSTLKIQPAKLEDSAVYLCASRESGPQETQYFGPGTRLLVL.

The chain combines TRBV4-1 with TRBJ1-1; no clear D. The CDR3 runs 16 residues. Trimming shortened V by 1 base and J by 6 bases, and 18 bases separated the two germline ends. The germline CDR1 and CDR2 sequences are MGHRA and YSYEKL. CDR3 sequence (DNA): TGCGCCAGCAGCCAAGGCTACGGCGGGGAGGTTTCTGAAGCTTTCTTT. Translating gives CASSQGYGGEVSEAFF.

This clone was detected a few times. Here the CDR3 reads CASSPLPVNTEAFF. The DNA of the CDR3 is TGCGCCAGCAGCCCGCTGCCGGTAAACACTGAAGCTTTCTTT. This chain joins TRBV4-1 and TRBJ1-1; no clear D gene. Trimming took 4 bases from V and 2 from J, leaving 11 bases between them. The CDR3 totals 14 residues. Germline V gives CDR1 MGHRA, CDR2 YSYEKL.

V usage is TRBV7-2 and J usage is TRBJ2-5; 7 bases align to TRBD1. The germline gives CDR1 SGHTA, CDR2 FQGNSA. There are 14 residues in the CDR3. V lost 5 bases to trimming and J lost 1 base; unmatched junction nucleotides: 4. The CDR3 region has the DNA TGTGCCAGCAGCCGTGGACAGGCCCAAGAGACCCAGTACTTC. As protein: CASSRGQAQETQYF.

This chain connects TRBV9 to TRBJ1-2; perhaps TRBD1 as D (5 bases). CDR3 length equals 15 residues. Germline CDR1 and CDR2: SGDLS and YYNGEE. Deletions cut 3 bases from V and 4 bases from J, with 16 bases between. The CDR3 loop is CASSATGEMRYGYTF. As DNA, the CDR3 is TGTGCCAGCAGCGCCACAGGTGAGATGCGCTATGGCTACACCTTC. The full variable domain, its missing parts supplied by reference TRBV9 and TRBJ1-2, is DSGVTQTPKHLITATGQRVTLRCSPRSGDLSVYWYQQSLDQGLQFLIQYYNGEERAKGNILERFSAQQFPDLHSELNLSSLELGDSALYFCASSATGEMRYGYTFGSGTRLTVV.

CDR3 residues: CASSPWTGTNTEAFF. The CDR3, as DNA: TGTGCCAGTAGCCCCTGGACAGGGACGAACACTGAAGCTTTCTTT. The chain combines TRBV19 with TRBJ1-1, with 8 positions matching TRBD1. This CDR3 contains 15 residues. Germline CDR1 and CDR2: LNHDA and SQIVND (reference sequence). V gave up 6 bases and J gave up 1 base; unmatched junction bases: 7.

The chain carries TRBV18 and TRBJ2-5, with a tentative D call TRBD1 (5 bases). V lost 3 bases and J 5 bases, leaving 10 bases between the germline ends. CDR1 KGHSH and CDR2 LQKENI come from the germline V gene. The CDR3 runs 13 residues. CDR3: CASSPGRDETQYF. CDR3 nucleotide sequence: TGTGCCAGCTCACCGGGCAGGGATGAGACCCAGTACTTC. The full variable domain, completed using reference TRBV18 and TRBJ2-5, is NAGVMQNPRHLVRRRGQEARLRCSPMKGHSHVYWYRQLPEEGLKFMVYLQKENIIDESGMPKERFSAEFPKEGPSILRIQQVVRGDSAAYFCASSPGRDETQYFGPGTRLLVL.

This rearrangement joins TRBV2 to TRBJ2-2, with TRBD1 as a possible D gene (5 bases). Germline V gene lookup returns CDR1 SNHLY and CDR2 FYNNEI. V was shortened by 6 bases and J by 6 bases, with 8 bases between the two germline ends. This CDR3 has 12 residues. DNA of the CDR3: TGTGCCAGCAGCCCGACAGCCGGGGAGCTGTTTTTT. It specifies CASSPTAGELFF.

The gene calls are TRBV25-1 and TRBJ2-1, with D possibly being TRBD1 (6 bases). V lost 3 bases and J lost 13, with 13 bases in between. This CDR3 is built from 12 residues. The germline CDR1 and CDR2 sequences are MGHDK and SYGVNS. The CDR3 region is CASSEFDRYQFF. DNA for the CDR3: TGTGCCAGCAGTGAGTTTGACAGGTACCAGTTCTTC.

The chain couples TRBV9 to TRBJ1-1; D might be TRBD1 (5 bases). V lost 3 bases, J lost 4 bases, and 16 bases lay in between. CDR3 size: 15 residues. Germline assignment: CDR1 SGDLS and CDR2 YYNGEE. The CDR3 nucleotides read TGTGCCAGCAGCGGACAAACAGGTAGCATCACTGAAGCTTTCTTT. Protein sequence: CASSGQTGSITEAFF.

CDR3 in amino acids: CASSSVTGGASGANVLTF. Here the CDR3 DNA reads TGTGCCAGCAGTAGTGTCACAGGGGGCGCCTCTGGGGCCAACGTCCTGACTTTC. The chain employs TRBV7-9 and TRBJ2-6, with 9 bases identical to TRBD1. CDR3 length: 18 residues. Germline V CDR1 and CDR2: SEHNR, FQNEAQ (reference sequence). V gave up 6 bases and J gave up 0 bases; unmatched junction bases: 9. The full variable domain, with the rest looked up from reference TRBV7-9 and TRBJ2-6, is DTGVSQNPRHKITKRGQNVTFRCDPISEHNRLYWYRQTLGQGPEFLTYFQNEAQLEKSRLLSDRFSAERPKGSFSTLEIQRTEQGDSAMYLCASSSVTGGASGANVLTFGAGSRLTVL.

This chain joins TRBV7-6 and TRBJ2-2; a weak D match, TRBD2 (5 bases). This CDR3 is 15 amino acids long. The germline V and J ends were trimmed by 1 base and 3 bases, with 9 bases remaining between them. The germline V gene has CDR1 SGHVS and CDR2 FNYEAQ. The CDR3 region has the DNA TGTGCCAGCAGCTTAGATGGAGGAGACACCGGGGAGCTGTTTTTT. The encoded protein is CASSLDGGDTGELFF.

The CDR3 reads CASSFTGSSGNTIYF. The CDR3, as DNA: TGTGCCAGCAGCTTTACAGGAAGCTCTGGAAACACCATATATTTT. The J gene is TRBJ1-3, the V gene TRBV5-8; D perhaps matches TRBD1 (5 bases). The CDR3 extends over 15 amino acids. V gave up 2 bases and J gave up 0 bases, with 9 bases separating them. The germline gives CDR1 SGHTS, CDR2 YDEGEE.

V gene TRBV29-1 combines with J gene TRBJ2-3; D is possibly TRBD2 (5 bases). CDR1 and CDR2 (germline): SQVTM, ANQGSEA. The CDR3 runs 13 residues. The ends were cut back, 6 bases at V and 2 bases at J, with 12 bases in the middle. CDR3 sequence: CSVGESPTDTQYF. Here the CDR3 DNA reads TGCAGCGTGGGAGAGAGCCCCACAGATACGCAGTATTTT.

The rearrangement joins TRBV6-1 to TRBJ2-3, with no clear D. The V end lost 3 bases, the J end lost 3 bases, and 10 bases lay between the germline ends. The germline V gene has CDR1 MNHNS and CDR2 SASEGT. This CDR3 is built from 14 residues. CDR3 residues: CASSEPRLTDTQYF. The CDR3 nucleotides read TGTGCCAGCAGTGAGCCCAGATTGACAGATACGCAGTATTTT.

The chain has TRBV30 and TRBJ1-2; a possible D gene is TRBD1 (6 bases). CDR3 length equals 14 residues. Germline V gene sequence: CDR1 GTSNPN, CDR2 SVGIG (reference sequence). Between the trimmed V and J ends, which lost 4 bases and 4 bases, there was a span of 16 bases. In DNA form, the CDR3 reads TGTGCCTGGACCGCTCCGACAGGCGCCTATGGCTACACCTTC. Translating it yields CAWTAPTGAYGYTF.

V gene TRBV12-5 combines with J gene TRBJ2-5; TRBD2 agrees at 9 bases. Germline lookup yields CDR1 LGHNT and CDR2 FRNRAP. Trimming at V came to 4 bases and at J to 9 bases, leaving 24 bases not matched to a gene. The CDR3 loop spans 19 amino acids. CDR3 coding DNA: TGTGCTAGTGGTTGGAACACAGGGTTCCTCAGCGGGGGGCCCGTGGCCCAGTACTTC. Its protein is CASGWNTGFLSGGPVAQYF.

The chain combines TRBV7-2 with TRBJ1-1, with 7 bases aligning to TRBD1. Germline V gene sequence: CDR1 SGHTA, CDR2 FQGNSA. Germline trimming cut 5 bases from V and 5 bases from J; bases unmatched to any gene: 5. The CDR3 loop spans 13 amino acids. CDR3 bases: TGTGCCAGCAGCCTGGGACAGAAAACTGAAGCTTTCTTT. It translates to CASSLGQKTEAFF.

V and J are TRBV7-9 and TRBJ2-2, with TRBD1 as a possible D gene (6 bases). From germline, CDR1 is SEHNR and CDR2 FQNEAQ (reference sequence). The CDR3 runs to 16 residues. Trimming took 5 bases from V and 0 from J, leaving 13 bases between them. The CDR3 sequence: CASSLRGDTNTGELFF. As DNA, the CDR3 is TGTGCCAGCAGCCTCAGGGGCGATACGAACACCGGGGAGCTGTTTTTT.

CDR3 residues: CASSPDRASNEQYF. The CDR3 DNA follows: TGTGCCAGCTCACCCGACAGGGCGTCCAACGAGCAGTACTTC. This sequence joins TRBV18 and TRBJ2-7; 7 bases line up with TRBD1. Germline V gene data show CDR1 as KGHSH and CDR2 as LQKENI. This CDR3 contains 14 residues. V lost 3 bases, J lost 5 bases, and 7 bases stayed unmatched. The entire variable domain, with the rest obtained from reference TRBV18 and TRBJ2-7, is as follows: NAGVMQNPRHLVRRRGQEARLRCSPMKGHSHVYWYRQLPEEGLKFMVYLQKENIIDESGMPKERFSAEFPKEGPSILRIQQVVRGDSAAYFCASSPDRASNEQYFGPGTRLTVT.

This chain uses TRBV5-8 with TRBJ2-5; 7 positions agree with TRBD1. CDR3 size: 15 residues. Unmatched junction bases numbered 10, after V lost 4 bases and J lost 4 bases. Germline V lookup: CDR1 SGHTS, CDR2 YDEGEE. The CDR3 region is CASSAEGDRGETQYF. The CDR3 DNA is TGTGCCAGCAGCGCCGAAGGGGACAGAGGAGAGACCCAGTACTTC.

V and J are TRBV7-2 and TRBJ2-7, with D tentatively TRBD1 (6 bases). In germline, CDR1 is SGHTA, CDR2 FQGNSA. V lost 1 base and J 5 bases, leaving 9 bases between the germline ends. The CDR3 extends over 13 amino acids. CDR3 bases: TGTGCCAGCAGCTTAGAACAGGGCCACGAGCAGTACTTC. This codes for CASSLEQGHEQYF. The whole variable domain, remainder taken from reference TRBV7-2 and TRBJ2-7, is GAGVSQSPSNKVTEKGKDVELRCDPISGHTALYWYRQSLGQGLEFLIYFQGNSAPDKSGLPSDRFSAERTGGSVSTLTIQRTQQEDSAVYLCASSLEQGHEQYFGPGTRLTVT.

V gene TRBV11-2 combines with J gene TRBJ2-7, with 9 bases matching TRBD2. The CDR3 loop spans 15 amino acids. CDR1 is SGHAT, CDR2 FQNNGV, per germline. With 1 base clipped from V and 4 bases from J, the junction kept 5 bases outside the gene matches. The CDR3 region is CASSLVGLASYEQYF. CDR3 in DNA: TGTGCCAGCAGCTTAGTGGGACTAGCTTCATACGAGCAGTACTTC.